A selection of T cell receptor beta chains follows, all from one sample in a study of T cell responses to AZD1222 COVID-19 vaccine. Here immunoSEQ multiplex PCR was the method, and the copy in TCRdb shows in-frame clones only, minus some. The sample records 80,000 to 90,000 clones, 90% being singletons. Sample: peripheral blood, taken 28 days after the second AZD1222 dose. All receptors derive from an adult who received the AZD1222 COVID-19 vaccine. CDR3s include the opening cysteine and the closing phenylalanine or tryptophan. D genes are given only for firm matches. Where a row states a size, it is once, few, many or the class of an expanded clone; other rows omit it.

>NA|TRBV4-3|TRBJ1-5|NA
TGCGCCAGCAGCCAAGATCGGGTCCAGGGGAGCAATCAGCCCCAGCATTTT
CASSQDRVQGSNQPQHF
>NA|TRBV29-1|TRBJ2-7|NA
TGCAGCGTTGAAGAAGGACAAGGATCGTGGGAGCAGTACTTC
CSVEEGQGSWEQYF
>NA|TRBV2|TRBJ1-5|NA
TGTGCCAGCAGTGACAGGGGAGCAAGCAATCAGCCCCAGCATTTT
CASSDRGASNQPQHF
>NA|TRBV13|TRBJ2-2|TRBD1
TGTGCCAGCAGCCCGGGACAGGGGAAAGGGCCCGGGGAGCTGTTTTTT
CASSPGQGKGPGELFF
>NA|TRBV6-5|TRBJ1-1|TRBD1
TGTGCCAGCAGTAGACAGGGGAATGCCGCTGAAGCTTTCTTT
CASSRQGNAAEAFF
>NA|TRBV18|TRBJ2-7|TRBD2
TGTGCCAGCTCACCAAATTCTAGGAGCGGGGATGAGCAGTACTTC
CASSPNSRSGDEQYF
>NA|TRBV12-3/TRBV12-4|TRBJ1-1|NA
TGTGCCAGCAGTGCCAGGGAGGCGCGAGAAGCTTTCTTT
CASSAREAREAFF
>NA|TRBV30|TRBJ2-7|NA
TGTGCCTGGACTCCCAGGGGTAGCCCCTACGAGCAGTACTTC
CAWTPRGSPYEQYF
>NA|TRBV6-6|TRBJ1-6|NA
TGTGCCAGCAGTTACTCGGGACAATCGAATTCACCCCTCCACTTT
CASSYSGQSNSPLHF
>NA|TRBV24-1|TRBJ1-1|NA
TGTGCCACCGCGGCTCACGGGGAGGGCAGCACTGAAGCTTTCTTT
CATAAHGEGSTEAFF
>NA|TRBV5-6|TRBJ1-2|NA
TGTGCCAGCAGCTTGAGGGCCGTCCGAAACTATGGCTACACCTTC
CASSLRAVRNYGYTF
>NA|TRBV7-8|TRBJ2-7|TRBD1
TGTGCCAGCGGCAGGGACAGGGAAATAGGTGAGCAGTACTTC
CASGRDREIGEQYF
>few|TRBV9|TRBJ1-3|TRBD1
TGTGCCAGCAGCGTAGAGGCAGGGGGCTTTTATGCAAACACCATATATTTT
CASSVEAGGFYANTIYF
>NA|TRBV5-6|TRBJ2-7|NA
TGTGCCAGCAGCTTGGATGGGACGGTCACCTACGAGCAGTACTTC
CASSLDGTVTYEQYF
>NA|TRBV19|TRBJ1-6|NA
TGTGCCAGCCGGGGCCGGCAGTCCAATTCACCCCTCCACTTT
CASRGRQSNSPLHF
>NA|TRBV11-1|TRBJ1-1|NA
TGTGCCAGCAGCCCACAAAGGAACACTGAAGCTTTCTTT
CASSPQRNTEAFF
>NA|TRBV4-3|TRBJ1-4|TRBD1
TGCGCCAGCAGCCAAGATTACGTCCAGGGGGCGCGACTGTTTTTT
CASSQDYVQGARLFF
>few|TRBV28|TRBJ2-3|NA
TGTGCCAGCAGTCCTACAGGGGAGGGTAGCACAGATACGCAGTATTTT
CASSPTGEGSTDTQYF
>NA|TRBV21-1|TRBJ2-2|NA
TGTGCCAGCAGCTCCGAGGACAGGTTAAACACCGGGGAGCTGTTTTTT
CASSSEDRLNTGELFF
>NA|TRBV7-2|TRBJ2-7|NA
TGTGCCAGGGAAGGACTCTACGAGCAGTACTTC
CAREGLYEQYF
>NA|TRBV27|TRBJ1-4|TRBD1
TGTGCCAGCAGTTTCTATCCCCCCACAGGGGAGGCCAATGAAAAACTGTTTTTT
CASSFYPPTGEANEKLFF
>NA|TRBV29-1|TRBJ1-1|NA
TGCAGCACCCGCAGGGAAATGAACACTGAAGCTTTCTTT
CSTRREMNTEAFF
>NA|TRBV3-1/TRBV3-2|TRBJ2-7|TRBD1
TGTGCCAGCAGCCACGACAGGGGGCGATTCTACGAGCAGTACTTC
CASSHDRGRFYEQYF
>once|TRBV27|TRBJ2-3|NA
TGTGCCAGCAGTTCATCTTACCCCACAGATACGCAGTATTTT
CASSSSYPTDTQYF
>medium-sized|TRBV11-3|TRBJ2-5|NA
TGTGCCAGCAGCCATAGGGGGCAAGAGACCCAGTACTTC
CASSHRGQETQYF
>NA|TRBV4-1|TRBJ1-1|NA
TGCGCCAGCAGCCAAGGGACTGAAGCTTTCTTT
CASSQGTEAFF
>NA|TRBV3-1/TRBV3-2|TRBJ2-7|TRBD1
TGTGCCAGCAGCCACTGGGACAGCTCCTACGAGCAGTACTTC
CASSHWDSSYEQYF
>once|TRBV4-1|TRBJ2-7|NA
TGCGCCAGCAGCCGGGACCCTCAAGGGGATGAGCAGTACTTC
CASSRDPQGDEQYF
>once|TRBV14|TRBJ1-1|NA
TGTGCCAGCAGCCAAGTACTCGGACGGGGCCCGAACACTGAAGCTTTCTTT
CASSQVLGRGPNTEAFF
>NA|TRBV11-1|TRBJ1-2|NA
TGTGCCAGCAGCCCCCCGGGAGGCGGCTATGGCTACACCTTC
CASSPPGGGYGYTF
>NA|TRBV30|TRBJ1-3|NA
TGTGCCTGGAGTAAAGGTTCTCGGGACACCATATATTTT
CAWSKGSRDTIYF
>NA|TRBV28|TRBJ1-2|TRBD1
TGTGCCAGCAGTTCCCCCGGGACAGGGGTCATGGACTATGGCTACACCTTC
CASSSPGTGVMDYGYTF
>NA|TRBV9|TRBJ2-5|NA
TGTGCCAGCAGCGTCACAGCGTATCCAGAGACCCAGTACTTC
CASSVTAYPETQYF
>once|TRBV6-5|TRBJ2-4|NA
TGTGCCAGCAGTCCTTTCGGAATAGCCAAAAACATTCAGTACTTC
CASSPFGIAKNIQYF
>NA|TRBV27|TRBJ1-2|NA
TGTGCCAGCAGTCCCCACCGGGGGGGTGAAGGCGGCTACACCTTC
CASSPHRGGEGGYTF